Below, 9 T cell receptor beta chains from the same sample are listed, as sequenced in a study of memory CD4+ T cells and cytomegalovirus serostatus. Clones were read by immunoSEQ multiplex PCR, and TCRdb kept only the in-frame ones, dropping some. This table has around 53,000 clones, around 80% appearing once. The sort gate was single viable CD3+CD4+CD8-CD45RO+ cells for memory CD4+ T cells. The sample was memory CD4+ T cells from blood. The source of these receptors is an adult in good health and CMV-seropositive.

The V gene is TRBV28, the J gene TRBJ2-1, with TRBD1 matching over 11 bases. The germline gives CDR1 MDHEN, CDR2 SYDVKM. This CDR3 has 16 amino acids. The V gene end was trimmed by 5 bases and the J gene end by 0 bases; junction bases not matched to a gene: 3. CDR3 nucleotide sequence: TGTGCCAGCAGTGCGGGGACAGGGGGCTCCTACAATGAGCAGTTCTTC. This encodes CASSAGTGGSYNEQFF.

This chain joins TRBV7-2 and TRBJ2-6; TRBD2 is a possible D gene (5 bases). The germline CDR1 and CDR2 sequences are SGHTA and FQGNSA. The V end lost 4 bases, the J end lost 0 bases, and 13 bases lay between the germline ends. This CDR3 contains 17 residues. The CDR3 spells CASSSRGLSSGANVLTF. CDR3 nucleotides: TGTGCCAGCAGCTCCCGAGGGTTGAGCTCTGGGGCCAACGTCCTGACTTTC.

CDR3 DNA sequence: TGTGCCAGCAGCTCGGGGCGGTCGCGGGGTAATGAAAAACTGTTTTTT. Translating gives CASSSGRSRGNEKLFF. This chain joins TRBV5-8 and TRBJ1-4; D perhaps matches TRBD1 (5 bases). This CDR3 has 16 residues. In germline, CDR1 is SGHTS, CDR2 YDEGEE. Trimming took 3 bases from V and 4 from J, leaving 16 bases between them. The full variable domain, rest sourced from reference TRBV5-8 and TRBJ1-4, is EAGVTQSPTHLIKTRGQQATLRCSPISGHTSVYWYQQALGLGLQFLLWYDEGEERNRGNFPPRFSGRQFPNYSSELNVNALELEDSALYLCASSSGRSRGNEKLFFGSGTQLSVL.

The chain joins TRBV4-2 to TRBJ2-1, with 7 bases fitting TRBD1. Germline V lookup: CDR1 LGHNA, CDR2 YNFKEQ. CDR3 size: 16 residues. Losses at the gene ends were 5 bases for V and 0 bases for J; bases not matched to a gene: 7. CDR3: CASSSPTGSSYNEQFF. The CDR3 DNA reads as TGTGCCAGCAGCTCGCCGACAGGGAGCTCCTACAATGAGCAGTTCTTC.

This rearrangement joins TRBV18 to TRBJ2-7; 7 bases map to TRBD2. CDR1 KGHSH and CDR2 LQKENI come from the germline V gene. The CDR3 is made up of 14 amino acids. J lost 1 base, V lost 2 bases, and 2 bases had no gene match. CDR3 amino acids: CASSPWGGSYEQYF. The DNA for the CDR3 is TGTGCCAGCTCACCATGGGGGGGGTCCTACGAGCAGTACTTC.

The rearrangement uses TRBV10-3 and TRBJ1-3, with D perhaps TRBD1 (6 bases). Germline CDR1 and CDR2: ENHRY and SYGVKD. The CDR3 length is 16 residues. Trimming left V 3 bases short and J 0 bases short, with 12 bases between. CDR3 sequence reads: CAISDSGTPSGNTIYF. Here the CDR3 DNA reads TGTGCCATCAGTGACTCCGGGACACCCTCTGGAAACACCATATATTTT.

This chain uses TRBV5-1 with TRBJ2-1; perhaps TRBD1 as D (5 bases). V was clipped by 4 bases and J by 10 bases, with 15 bases between them. Germline CDR1 SGHRS, CDR2 YFSETQ. This CDR3 is built from 13 residues. As DNA, the CDR3 is TGCGCCAGCAGCGAAGGGGTCCCAGGGGAGCAGTTCTTC. Its protein product is CASSEGVPGEQFF.

The chain is built from TRBV18 and TRBJ1-1, with D maybe TRBD1 (6 bases). V was shortened by 1 base and J by 4 bases, with 13 bases between the two germline ends. There are 15 residues in the CDR3. Germline-derived CDR1 and CDR2 are KGHSH and LQKENI. The CDR3 sequence is CASSPHGGHGTEAFF. CDR3 nucleotide sequence: TGTGCCAGCTCACCACATGGGGGGCATGGCACTGAAGCTTTCTTT.

The chain combines TRBV5-6 with TRBJ2-2, with D possibly matching TRBD1 (6 bases). This CDR3 comprises 15 residues. V dropped 0 bases and J dropped 0 bases, with 6 bases sitting between them. Germline V gene data show CDR1 as SGHDT and CDR2 as YYEEEE. DNA of the CDR3: TGTGCCAGCAGCTTGGCAGGGGCGAACACCGGGGAGCTGTTTTTT. As protein: CASSLAGANTGELFF.